This T cell receptor (beta chain) appears in the sequencing data of a study of T cell repertoires in cytomegalovirus infection. The wider study: Epitope selection comprised recently identified HLA-C-restricted CMV epitopes and well-studied HLA-B-restricted CMV epitopes. CMV infection together with matching HLA type was indicated by public TCR beta signatures.

Using its own MiXCR run on the reads, TCRdb lists one record per CDR3 protein. The repertoire holds about 270,000 distinct CDR3 sequences, with less than 25% as singletons. Findings and limits, study-wide: CMV-specific TCR beta clonotypes restricted by HLA-C were the ones dominating the ex vivo response. Identification of carriers of CMV plus the relevant HLA was performed using cumulative public TCR beta family frequency.

This clonotype turned up a few times. Its matching antigen is unknown. The sequence derives from a human donor in good health (CMV status not recorded). Some clones in this sample may be carry-over from other donors' samples. The material sequenced was cultured PBMCs, taken from culture after CMV antigen stimulation.

The CDR3 DNA is TGTGCCAGCAGCCCACAGATTCCCGGGGATGGCTACACCTTC. Amino acid sequence: CASSPQIPGDGYTF. J is TRBJ1-2 and V is TRBV12-3 or TRBV12-4; the D is unclear. The CDR3 has 14 residues. V was clipped by 6 bases and J by 6 bases, with 17 bases between them.